The 18 T cell receptor beta chains given below trace back to one sample, sequenced in a study of cytomegalovirus exposure and HLA in healthy donors (dated by TCRdb to about 2017). Library preparation employed the immunoSEQ multiplex PCR assay. A mixture of 60 forward primers for TCR Vbeta segments and 13 reverse primers for TCR Jbeta segments was used in the multiplex PCR. TCRdb obtained this table from immuneACCESS and retained in-frame rearrangements with V and J assigned. These tables miss some clones; where compared with another copy, unresolved V genes account for less than half of the shortfall, and the remainder is unexplained. This sample holds about 150,000 clones; about two thirds were observed only once. The ten biggest clones cover about 4.5% of the sample. Sequenced input: PBMCs. These receptors were taken from a man in his sixties in good health and CMV-seronegative.

This chain uses TRBV5-8 with TRBJ2-5, with D hard to call. The CDR3 is 15 residues long. V lost 0 bases, J lost 0 bases, and 9 bases lay in between. Looked up from germline, CDR1 is SGHTS and CDR2 is YDEGEE. This CDR3 reads CASSLGTDYQETQYF. The CDR3, as DNA: TGTGCCAGCAGCTTGGGTACAGATTACCAAGAGACCCAGTACTTC.

This chain joins TRBV9 and TRBJ2-3; tentatively, D is TRBD2 (5 bases). This CDR3 region has 16 residues. V lost 4 bases and J lost 3, with 18 bases in between. Germline CDR1 and CDR2: SGDLS and YYNGEE. Here the CDR3 reads CASSPYTRGLTDTQYF. CDR3 DNA: TGTGCCAGCAGCCCATACACCCGGGGTTTGACAGATACGCAGTATTTT.

The chain carries TRBV5-1 and TRBJ2-5, with D uncertain. CDR3 length equals 13 residues. Germline CDR1 and CDR2: SGHRS and YFSETQ. V gave up 0 bases and J gave up 3 bases, with 6 bases separating them. The CDR3 here is CASSLGLEETQYF. As DNA, the CDR3 is TGCGCCAGCAGCTTGGGGTTAGAAGAGACCCAGTACTTC.

This clone appeared a few times. The chain carries TRBV6-1 and TRBJ1-2; D might be TRBD1 (5 bases). Trimming removed 7 bases from V and 7 bases from J, with 19 bases in between. The CDR3 is made up of 14 amino acids. CDR1 is MNHNS, CDR2 SASEGT, per germline. CDR3 nucleotide sequence: TGTGCCAGCAAAGCGTCAGGGTTCTCAGGTGGCTACACCTTC. Translating it yields CASKASGFSGGYTF.

The J gene is TRBJ2-3, the V gene TRBV9, with a tentative D call TRBD1 (6 bases). With 5 bases removed from V and 4 bases from J, the gap between germline ends came to 20 bases. The CDR3 is 16 residues long. Per the germline V gene, CDR1 is SGDLS and CDR2 is YYNGEE. The CDR3 reads CASRRNPGEGADTQYF. CDR3 DNA sequence: TGTGCCAGCAGAAGGAATCCAGGGGAAGGGGCAGATACGCAGTATTTT.

The rearrangement links TRBV29-1 to TRBJ2-7; 7 positions match TRBD1. V lost 5 bases and J lost 1; bases outside the gene matches: 8. The CDR3 consists of 14 residues. Germline CDR1 and CDR2: SQVTM and ANQGSEA. The CDR3 protein is CSVRGRILSYEQYF. The CDR3, as DNA: TGCAGCGTTAGGGGGCGCATACTATCCTACGAGCAGTACTTC.

This rearrangement joins TRBV10-1 to TRBJ2-4; D is possibly TRBD1 (6 bases). The CDR3 is 16 amino acids. Trimming left V 6 bases short and J 0 bases short, with 15 bases between. CDR1 is WNHNN, CDR2 SYGVQD, per germline (reference sequence). The CDR3 reads CASSPNRVLAKNIQYF. DNA for the CDR3: TGCGCCAGCAGCCCGAACAGGGTATTAGCCAAAAACATTCAGTACTTC.

This clone was detected a few times. The CDR3 reads CASSLKDSAFF. DNA of the CDR3: TGTGCCAGCAGCTTGAAGGACAGCGCATTCTTC. V gene TRBV5-6 combines with J gene TRBJ2-1; D is perhaps TRBD1 (6 bases). The V and J ends lost 1 base and 16 bases respectively, with 12 bases between them. The CDR3 sequence is 11 residues long. Germline V gene sequence: CDR1 SGHDT, CDR2 YYEEEE.

This sequence joins TRBV7-9 and TRBJ2-2; TRBD1 agrees at 7 bases. Germline V CDR1 and CDR2: SEHNR, FQNEAQ (reference sequence). The CDR3 covers 15 residues. The V gene end was trimmed by 5 bases and the J gene end by 4 bases; junction bases not matched to a gene: 7. In DNA form, the CDR3 reads TGTGCCAGCAGCGCTTGGGACAGCCTCACCGGGGAGCTGTTTTTT. This translates into CASSAWDSLTGELFF. The whole variable domain, remainder taken from reference TRBV7-9 and TRBJ2-2, is DTGVSQNPRHKITKRGQNVTFRCDPISEHNRLYWYRQTLGQGPEFLTYFQNEAQLEKSRLLSDRFSAERPKGSFSTLEIQRTEQGDSAMYLCASSAWDSLTGELFFGEGSRLTVL.

On this clone: The same CDR3 can be traced to other DNA sequences in this sample. The chain is built from TRBV19 and TRBJ1-1, with 7 bases lining up with TRBD1. Germline loops: CDR1 LNHDA, CDR2 SQIVND (reference sequence). V was clipped by 5 bases and J by 6 bases; unmatched bases: 6. The CDR3 extends over 13 amino acids. The CDR3 coding sequence is TGTGCCAGTAGTCCTGACAGGGAAGCTGAAGCTTTCTTT. Encoded protein: CASSPDREAEAFF.

The rearrangement links TRBV6-5 to TRBJ2-7; 9 bases align to TRBD2. V dropped 7 bases and J dropped 5; count of bases not matched to a gene: 6. The CDR3 covers 13 residues. The germline gives CDR1 MNHEY, CDR2 SVGAGI. As DNA, the CDR3 is TGTGCCAGCACCAATAGCGGGAGTAACGAGCAGTACTTC. Protein: CASTNSGSNEQYF.

The chain joins TRBV6-5 to TRBJ2-1; 9 bases match TRBD2. Unmatched junction bases numbered 8, after V lost 5 bases and J lost 6 bases. This CDR3 region has 15 residues. Germline V gene lookup returns CDR1 MNHEY and CDR2 SVGAGI. DNA of the CDR3: TGTGCCAGCAGTACCGCTAGCGGGGTTTTCAATGAGCAGTTCTTC. Amino acid sequence: CASSTASGVFNEQFF.

This clone was observed a single time. The chain combines TRBV30 with TRBJ2-7; 14 bases are a match to TRBD2. This CDR3 region has 13 residues. Germline CDR1 GTSNPN, CDR2 SVGIG (reference sequence). Trimming cost V 8 bases and J 5 bases; bases outside gene matches: 5. The CDR3 bases are TGTGCCCGGGGGACTAGCGGGAGTAACGAGCAGTACTTC. Translation: CARGTSGSNEQYF.

This clone was found a few times. The genes are TRBV19 and TRBJ1-4; possibly TRBD1 for D (5 bases). This CDR3 has 16 amino acids. Looked up from germline, CDR1 is LNHDA and CDR2 is SQIVND (reference sequence). V gave up 4 bases and J gave up 7 bases, with 19 bases separating them. The chain's CDR3 is CASSSPDSLHGEKLFF. The CDR3 DNA follows: TGTGCCAGTAGTAGTCCCGACAGTCTCCACGGTGAAAAACTGTTTTTT.

V and J are TRBV19 and TRBJ1-2, with 8 bases that match TRBD1. The V gene's germline CDR1 is LNHDA and CDR2 SQIVND (reference sequence). Losses at the gene ends were 7 bases for V and 8 bases for J; bases not matched to a gene: 9. There are 13 residues in the CDR3. The CDR3 region has the DNA TGTGCCAGTACCCCCAGGGGGCGCGGGGGCTACACCTTC. As protein: CASTPRGRGGYTF.

This clone was observed a handful of times. The chain's CDR3 is CASTTGGTQYSNQPQHF. The CDR3 region has the DNA TGTGCCAGCACAACAGGGGGTACCCAGTATAGCAATCAGCCCCAGCATTTT. J is TRBJ1-5 and V is TRBV28, with 8 bases matching TRBD1. The germline V gene encodes CDR1 MDHEN and CDR2 SYDVKM. Trimming cost V 7 bases and J 0 bases; bases outside gene matches: 11. The CDR3 runs 17 residues.

Points on this clone: Other DNA sequences of this sample code for an identical CDR3. The chain uses TRBV5-4 and TRBJ1-1, with D tentatively TRBD1 (5 bases). The CDR3 is 13 residues long. With 0 bases removed from V and 4 bases from J, the gap between germline ends came to 7 bases. Germline CDR1 reads SGHNT; CDR2 reads YYREEE (reference sequence). Here the CDR3 reads CASSLGGGTEAFF. The CDR3 DNA reads TGTGCCAGCAGCTTGGGGGGGGGCACTGAAGCTTTCTTT.

The count of this clone is one. This chain uses TRBV19 with TRBJ1-1; D perhaps matches TRBD1 (5 bases). The CDR3 is 13 residues long. Per germline, CDR1 LNHDA and CDR2 SQIVND (reference sequence). V was cut by 0 bases and J by 7 bases, with 9 bases left in between. The CDR3 nucleotides are TGTGCCAGTAGTATAGATCAAGGGGTTGAAGCTTTCTTT. It encodes CASSIDQGVEAFF.